Listed below are T cell receptor beta chains from one sample, sequenced in a study of cytomegalovirus exposure and HLA in healthy donors. The method was immunoSEQ multiplex PCR; TCRdb's version includes in-frame clones alone and lacks a portion of them. The sample records some 99,000 clones, 80% to 85% being singletons. Source material: PBMCs. The receptor source for this set is a woman aged 25-40 years in good health and CMV-seronegative. CDR3s include the opening cysteine and the closing phenylalanine or tryptophan.

v_call cdr3_aa
TRBV18 CASSRTTGGGQPQHF
TRBV4-1 CASSQERGNTEAFF
TRBV5-1 CASSLGQGGYGYTF
TRBV2 CASKMGGSSYEQYF
TRBV6-1 CASSDPSGMVTDTQYF
TRBV27 CASSASRGSAEAFF
TRBV27 CASSLYPGGKTEAFF
TRBV11-3 CASSLQGADTQYF
TRBV7-9 CASSLGVQTLQTQYF
TRBV30 CAWTPRGGGNEQYF
TRBV9 CASSVGLAPGTGELFF
TRBV5-1 CASSRSGDSNQPQHF
TRBV28 CASSPGQGRQPQHF
TRBV28 CASPPAGTGATDTQYF
TRBV11-2 CASSLERTSGETQYF
TRBV2 CASSARQGAWDEQFF
TRBV18 CASSPGTDEQYF
TRBV5-1 CASSFQGVQETQYF
TRBV11-3 CASSHSGSYYNEQFF
TRBV11-2 CASSLNPWKLAGVPYEQYF
TRBV5-6 CASSLAVGQNQPQHF
TRBV25-1 CASSEYTGWEDTQYF
TRBV4-1 CASSGRTSGNTIYF
TRBV5-1 CASSPRAVDMNEQYF
TRBV28 CASSFRGLLDTQYF
TRBV15 CATSRDGQGTDTQYF
TRBV21-1 CASSRDFVDEQYF
TRBV7-8 CASKLTGDWTEAFF
TRBV15 CATSLHAENNEQFF
TRBV28 CASSPRDTEAFF
TRBV5-4 CASSVGTGQLNEQFF
TRBV7-9 CASSLATDRDPQYEQYF
TRBV5-1 CASSLRQGTDTQYF
TRBV7-9 CASSKRGGLADLETQYF
TRBV18 CASSLPQREAFF
TRBV25-1 CASSDRKGTPNEKLFF
TRBV10-3 CAISEPTERIYNEQFF
TRBV19 CASSIRAGGPNEQFF
TRBV6-5 CASSWGSTSGEQYF
TRBV7-2 CASSSRMGEKLFF
TRBV6-5 CASSYGPALVRFF
TRBV6-5 CASSYPSGRGADTQYF
TRBV7-3 CASSLIAGGLETQYF
TRBV5-1 CASSWNPGQGYEQYF
TRBV4-1 CASRTRVDFSGEQYF
TRBV5-4 CASSSGALAGVDTQYF
TRBV6-6 CASSSRDRVNEQYF
TRBV9 CASSIQTGATEKLFF
TRBV6-1 CASSSTGDGNTIYF